Below are 18 T cell receptor beta chains sequenced from a single sample in a study of beta chain features in type 1 diabetes. General observations from the study: Researchers report that Type 1 diabetes patients had moderately but significantly shorter TCRB CDR3s across all four CD4+ subsets.

The authors reverse transcribed all of the isolated RNA, so sequencing captured expressed TCRB transcripts. This table comes from immunoSEQ multiplex PCR, and its TCRdb copy is limited to in-frame clones, with some not included. The repertoire holds some 240,000 clones, with approximately 16% as singletons. What these receptors recognize is not known. Specimen: naive CD4+ T cells from blood. The receptors shown here come from a man under 40 with type 1 diabetes.

J is TRBJ1-1 and V is TRBV28; tentative D call: TRBD1 (5 bases). The CDR3 spans 14 residues. The germline V gene has CDR1 MDHEN and CDR2 SYDVKM. V was cut by 5 bases and J by 1 base, with 11 bases left in between. The CDR3 reads CASSPIGGNTEAFF. The CDR3 DNA reads TGTGCCAGCAGTCCCATTGGGGGGAACACTGAAGCTTTCTTT.

The chain has TRBV20-1 and TRBJ2-7; D is undetermined. The germline V and J ends were trimmed by 5 bases and 3 bases, with 8 bases remaining between them. This CDR3 has 11 residues. CDR1 and CDR2 (germline): DFQATT, SNEGSKA (reference sequence). CDR3 amino acids: CSADRLYEQYF. The CDR3 DNA sequence: TGCAGTGCTGATCGACTCTACGAGCAGTACTTC.

This sequence joins TRBV29-1 and TRBJ2-3, with unresolved D. This CDR3 region has 13 residues. With 4 bases removed from V and 5 bases from J, the gap between germline ends came to 13 bases. Per the germline V gene, CDR1 is SQVTM and CDR2 is ANQGSEA. CDR3 bases: TGCAGCGTTGGCTTAGTGGCCGGAGATACGCAGTATTTT. It is translated as CSVGLVAGDTQYF.

The V gene is TRBV27, the J gene TRBJ2-5; D might be TRBD1 or TRBD2, each matching 5 bases. The CDR3 covers 14 residues. The V gene's germline CDR1 is MNHEY and CDR2 SMNVEV (reference sequence). The V end lost 5 bases, the J end lost 2 bases, and 12 bases lay between the germline ends. In nucleotides, the CDR3 is TGTGCCAGCAGTCCACGAGGGGCACAAGAGACCCAGTACTTC. Its protein product is CASSPRGAQETQYF.

Only a few counts were recorded for this clone. This chain joins TRBV7-3 and TRBJ2-3; D gene ambiguous. The CDR3 covers 15 residues. V shed 5 bases and J shed 0 bases, with 12 bases lying between them. The germline V gene has CDR1 SGHTA and CDR2 FQGTGA. This CDR3 is CASSPGRGSTDTQYF. CDR3 sequence (DNA): TGTGCCAGCAGCCCCGGGCGAGGTAGCACAGATACGCAGTATTTT.

The CDR3 DNA reads as TGTGCCAGCTCACCACCGGGACAGGGAGAAACCAGCACCAAAAACATTCAGTACTTC. Amino acid sequence: CASSPPGQGETSTKNIQYF. The genes are TRBV18 and TRBJ2-4; 9 bases match TRBD1. The germline V gene has CDR1 KGHSH and CDR2 LQKENI. V gave up 0 bases and J gave up 2 bases; unmatched junction bases: 11. The CDR3 spans 19 residues.

This clone was counted a few times. The rearrangement joins TRBV9 to TRBJ2-7; D may match TRBD1 or TRBD2 (5 bases each). Germline loops: CDR1 SGDLS, CDR2 YYNGEE. The V end was cut by 3 bases, the J end by 2 bases, with 12 bases between. The CDR3 is 14 residues long. This CDR3 is CASSGNQGPYEQYF. The CDR3 bases are TGTGCCAGCAGCGGAAATCAGGGACCCTACGAGCAGTACTTC.

The J gene is TRBJ2-6, the V gene TRBV7-2; 7 bases line up with TRBD2. The CDR3 extends over 14 amino acids. Germline values: CDR1 SGHTA, CDR2 FQGNSA. Trimming cost V 4 bases and J 10 bases; bases outside gene matches: 7. The CDR3 sequence: CASSSTVGGNVLTF. CDR3 coding DNA: TGTGCCAGCAGCTCCACCGTGGGAGGGAACGTCCTGACTTTC.

V is TRBV29-1 and J is TRBJ2-6, with D hard to call. The germline CDR1 and CDR2 sequences are SQVTM and ANQGSEA. V was cut by 5 bases and J by 0 bases, with 14 bases left in between. The CDR3 has 16 residues. CDR3 DNA sequence: TGCAGCGTTCTCCGGGTCGGTAGCTCTGGGGCCAACGTCCTGACTTTC. Translated: CSVLRVGSSGANVLTF.

The CDR3 nucleotides are TGTGCCAGCAGACACCAATTGGGGCTGGCATCCTACAATGAGCAGTTCTTC. Its translation: CASRHQLGLASYNEQFF. The chain combines TRBV7-9 with TRBJ2-1, with a possible D match to TRBD1 (5 bases). The CDR3 is 17 amino acids. Germline assignment: CDR1 SEHNR and CDR2 FQNEAQ (reference sequence). V lost 6 bases and J 1 base, leaving 19 bases between the germline ends. The complete variable domain, with remaining parts taken from reference TRBV7-9 and TRBJ2-1, reads DTGVSQNPRHKITKRGQNVTFRCDPISEHNRLYWYRQTLGQGPEFLTYFQNEAQLEKSRLLSDRFSAERPKGSFSTLEIQRTEQGDSAMYLCASRHQLGLASYNEQFFGPGTRLTVL.

Concerning this clone: At the DNA level, this CDR3 is encoded by other sequences in the same sample as well. This chain connects TRBV9 to TRBJ2-1; no reliable D call. Germline assignment: CDR1 SGDLS and CDR2 YYNGEE. V lost 0 bases and J lost 6, with 7 bases in between. The CDR3 consists of 13 residues. The CDR3 coding sequence is TGTGCCAGCAGCGTAGCATTTGGCAATGAGCAGTTCTTC. It codes for CASSVAFGNEQFF.

This clone was counted a single time. V usage is TRBV15 and J usage is TRBJ2-1; 8 bases match TRBD2. The germline V gene has CDR1 LNHNV and CDR2 YYDKDF (reference sequence). Trimming at V came to 0 bases and at J to 5 bases, leaving 6 bases not matched to a gene. This CDR3 has 16 residues. The CDR3 here is CATSRDDAGGHNEQFF. CDR3 coding DNA: TGTGCCACCAGCAGAGATGACGCGGGGGGACACAATGAGCAGTTCTTC.

V is TRBV5-1 and J is TRBJ2-1; D is unresolved. CDR1 and CDR2 from the germline V gene are SGHRS and YFSETQ. The CDR3 is 13 residues long. V was cut by 0 bases and J by 9 bases, with 10 bases left in between. CDR3 in amino acids: CASSLEFATEQFF. Here the CDR3 DNA reads TGCGCCAGCAGCTTGGAATTTGCGACTGAGCAGTTCTTC.

The rearrangement links TRBV7-3 to TRBJ2-7; D is possibly TRBD2 (6 bases). Germline values: CDR1 SGHTA, CDR2 FQGTGA. V lost 2 bases and J lost 3, with 14 bases in between. The CDR3 is 15 amino acids. The CDR3 loop is CASSLGGTGNYEQYF. As DNA, the CDR3 is TGTGCCAGCAGCTTAGGCGGGACGGGGAACTACGAGCAGTACTTC.

The chain joins TRBV9 to TRBJ2-1; the D gene is possibly TRBD1 (7 bases). V was pared by 0 bases and J by 6 bases, with 19 bases between. The CDR3 runs 17 residues. Per germline, CDR1 SGDLS and CDR2 YYNGEE. The CDR3 spells CASSVAVRQGAGNEQFF. The CDR3 DNA sequence: TGTGCCAGCAGCGTAGCCGTAAGACAGGGAGCGGGCAATGAGCAGTTCTTC.

The chain has TRBV10-3 and TRBJ2-7, with D perhaps TRBD1 (5 bases). Trimming removed 0 bases from V and 5 bases from J, with 11 bases in between. Germline CDR1 ENHRY, CDR2 SYGVKD. There are 14 residues in the CDR3. CDR3 sequence: CAISESQDKDEQYF. CDR3 nucleotides: TGTGCCATCAGTGAGTCTCAGGACAAGGACGAGCAGTACTTC.

This clone was observed a few times. The CDR3 here is CAWSVPGYNEQFF. The CDR3 nucleotides are TGTGCCTGGAGTGTACCCGGATACAATGAGCAGTTCTTC. The rearrangement uses TRBV30 and TRBJ2-1; D remains unclear. With 0 bases removed from V and 4 bases from J, the gap between germline ends came to 7 bases. There are 13 residues in the CDR3. Germline V lookup: CDR1 GTSNPN, CDR2 SVGIG (reference sequence).

The chain combines TRBV13 with TRBJ2-1; D remains ambiguous. This CDR3 spans 16 amino acids. The germline V gene has CDR1 PRHDT and CDR2 FYEKMQ (reference sequence). Trimming took off 2 bases at V and 2 bases at J, with 13 bases between the two ends. The CDR3 DNA reads as TGTGCCAGCAGCTTAAACCAGGCGCCAGCCTACAATGAGCAGTTCTTC. Residues: CASSLNQAPAYNEQFF.